Listed below are T cell receptor beta chains from one sample, sequenced in a study of cytomegalovirus exposure and HLA in healthy donors. Assay: immunoSEQ multiplex PCR; the TCRdb copy retains only in-frame clones and omits some. Counted here are 200,000 or so clones, 84% occurring once; the ten biggest clones make up 6% to 9%. Sequencing was performed on PBMCs. These TCRs come from a man between 18 and 35 years old in good health and CMV-seropositive. Each CDR3 is given with its conserved first and last residue. A D gene is named only where the DNA matches it firmly. Clone size, where shown, is once, few, many, or a class for clones that have expanded.

CDR3: CASTTRRGPHEQYF
DNA: TGTGCCAGCACCACAAGGAGGGGCCCCCACGAGCAGTACTTC
J: TRBJ2-7
D: -
size: -
V: TRBV5-4

CDR3: CASSFLITEAFF
DNA: TGTGCCAGCAGTTTTCTTATCACTGAAGCTTTCTTT
J: TRBJ1-1
D: -
size: -
V: TRBV28

CDR3: CASSRGSSYEQYF
DNA: TGTGCCAGCAGCCGGGGGAGCTCCTACGAGCAGTACTTC
J: TRBJ2-7
D: -
size: -
V: TRBV7-2

CDR3: CASSQDVSGPKNIQYF
DNA: TGTGCCAGCAGCCAAGATGTGAGCGGTCCCAAAAACATTCAGTACTTC
J: TRBJ2-4
D: -
size: -
V: TRBV14

CDR3: CASSPTGTGVIHEQFF
DNA: TGTGCCAGCAGCCCGACAGGGACAGGGGTTATCCATGAGCAGTTCTTC
J: TRBJ2-1
D: TRBD1
size: -
V: TRBV7-3

CDR3: CASSLDGQGYEQYF
DNA: TGTGCCAGCAGCTTAGACGGACAGGGCTACGAGCAGTACTTC
J: TRBJ2-7
D: TRBD1
size: -
V: TRBV7-6

CDR3: CASSHPTSESYNEQFF
DNA: TGTGCCAGCAGCCACCCTACTAGCGAATCCTACAATGAGCAGTTCTTC
J: TRBJ2-1
D: TRBD2
size: -
V: TRBV4-2

CDR3: CASSLGIRDTQYF
DNA: TGTGCCAGCAGCTTAGGTATCCGAGATACGCAGTATTTT
J: TRBJ2-3
D: -
size: -
V: TRBV7-6

CDR3: CASSEQAFNEKLFF
DNA: TGTGCCAGCAGCGAACAGGCGTTTAATGAAAAACTGTTTTTT
J: TRBJ1-4
D: -
size: -
V: TRBV7-2

CDR3: CASSGGGRLENEQFF
DNA: TGTGCCAGCAGTGGGGGCGGGAGGTTAGAGAATGAGCAGTTCTTC
J: TRBJ2-1
D: TRBD2
size: -
V: TRBV28

CDR3: CASSPRRLSASSYNEQFF
DNA: TGTGCCAGCAGCCCTAGGCGCCTTAGCGCTAGCTCCTACAATGAGCAGTTCTTC
J: TRBJ2-1
D: -
size: few
V: TRBV28

CDR3: CASSYVQGGNQPQHF
DNA: TGTGCCAGCAGTTACGTACAGGGTGGCAATCAGCCCCAGCATTTT
J: TRBJ1-5
D: -
size: -
V: TRBV6-6

CDR3: CASRPGGDTQYF
DNA: TGTGCCAGCAGGCCCGGGGGAGATACGCAGTATTTT
J: TRBJ2-3
D: -
size: -
V: TRBV7-9

CDR3: CASSLLRGTGNEKLFF
DNA: TGTGCCAGCAGTTTATTGAGGGGGACAGGGAATGAAAAACTGTTTTTT
J: TRBJ1-4
D: TRBD1
size: -
V: TRBV27

CDR3: CASSPLPGGPGELFF
DNA: TGTGCCAGCAGCCCCCTGCCGGGAGGGCCCGGGGAGCTGTTTTTT
J: TRBJ2-2
D: TRBD2
size: -
V: TRBV11-1